This T cell receptor beta chain is from a study of T cells after posttransplantation cyclophosphamide. This clone was seen ten or more times. Its antigen is as yet unknown. TCRdb's table, derived via immunoSEQ multiplex PCR, lists solely in-frame clones and lacks some. The sample is made up of almost 35,000 clones, none counted only once. Findings of the study overall: Later blood repertoires were often dominated by clones from the donor CD8+ memory compartment. Blood and skin or GI T cell repertoires showed limited TRB overlap. Recipient CMV seropositivity and CMV reactivation strongly tracked TRB clonality.

Input material: PBMCs. The receptor's source is a woman aged 50 to 60 in good health and a related stem cell transplant donor.

This chain's CDR3 is CASSIAGSSYNEQFF. The CDR3 DNA reads TGTGCCAGTAGTATCGCGGGCAGCTCCTACAATGAGCAGTTCTTC. This chain connects TRBV19 to TRBJ2-1; tentatively, D is TRBD2 (5 bases). The CDR3 runs to 15 residues. The germline V gene encodes CDR1 LNHDA and CDR2 SQIVND (reference sequence). V lost 3 bases, J lost 0 bases, and 9 bases lay in between. Together with reference TRBV19 and TRBJ2-1, the CDR3 gives the full variable domain: DGGITQSPKYLFRKEGQNVTLSCEQNLNHDAMYWYRQDPGQGLRLIYYSQIVNDFQKGDIAEGYSVSREKKESFPLTVTSAQKNPTAFYLCASSIAGSSYNEQFFGPGTRLTVL.